This TCR beta chain originates from a study of identical twins (dated by TCRdb to about 2016). About the full investigation: The study deep-sequenced TCR alpha and beta repertoires from monozygotic twins, unrelated adults of various ages and cord blood to test whether fetal clonotypes persist. Replicate twin experiments were performed at different times using different library preparation protocols to rule out contamination.

About this clonotype: What antigen it recognizes has not been identified. No quality values exist for individual bases; no much larger clone is one base distant.

CDR1 and CDR2 were assigned from the germline V gene as LGHNT and FRNRAP. The CDR3 covers 17 residues, taking in both the cysteine and the phenylalanine. Solely the CDR3 DNA is kept, with 51 bases framed from the first base. V is shortened by 3 bases, J by 0 bases, and the region joining them spans 17 bases. Study-wide conclusions, independent of this receptor: In beta out-of-frame sequences, excess twin sharing was weaker, because having fewer shared sequences lowered the signal-to-noise ratio. Because the same donors could not be followed over many years, the conclusions depended on cross-sectional statistical analysis. Invariant T cells such as MAIT and iNKT could partly confound zero-insertion analyses, although diverse VJ usage argued against such confounding for most clonotypes. Out-of-frame TCR alpha sharing in monozygotic twins was systematically underestimated by recombination models, whereas sharing between unrelated individuals was in agreement with the recombination models. Abundant cord blood beta clonotypes carried fewer insertions; young adult naive repertoires showed a weaker similar trend, while memory repertoires showed none. Compared with coincidental sharing between unrelated individuals, an excess of low generation-probability sequences was observed among out-of-frame TCR alpha sequences shared between twins.

All donors were healthy Caucasians. The twin cohort comprised three pairs of female monozygotic twins, all aged roughly 18 to 30 years. Miltenyi CD45RO+ enrichment and human naive T-cell isolation kits were used to isolate memory (CD45RO+) and naive T cells from PBMC. Library preparation employed 5' RACE. Data came from an Illumina HiSeq 2000. A universal primer binding site was introduced by template switching, and a unique molecular identifier was present in the final cDNA, enabling accurate counting of TCR cDNA molecules. Specific primers in the conserved constant-segment region were used to synthesize first-strand cDNA for the TCR alpha and beta chains. To control for contamination, each cDNA library was double barcoded with a SMART-Mk sample barcode plus Illumina barcodes. TruSeq adapter sequences, together with Illumina sample barcodes, were added in two successive PCR steps. The TCR alpha and beta cDNA libraries were sequenced on the Illumina HiSeq platform using custom primers. In the paper's pipeline: Raw reads were processed with MiGEC to extract unique molecular identifiers, and MiXCR was used to determine CDR3 positions. Recombination models were inferred per individual with the repgenHMM and IGoR tools using an EM algorithm. Shared clonotypes were analyzed with the tcR package in R, and sharing was normalized by the product of cloneset sizes. Out-of-frame nonproductive sequences were analyzed to study raw recombination free of thymic and clonal selection effects. TCRdb reanalyzed the raw reads on its own, using fastp at Q25 for trimming and MiXCR for clone calling, and kept in-frame beta chains. Rows are unified per CDR3 protein, each entry keeping the most common DNA and genes. Clone size and V and J calls follow TCRdb, not the original study. The sample has 310,000 or so distinct CDR3 sequences on record, 6.5% to 9.5% of them singletons. The ten largest clones represent approximately 2.1% of the sample.

The data also belong to a second study, concerning yellow fever vaccine responses in identical twins. According to the second study: According to the authors, in identical twins the way T cells responded to vaccination appeared partly convergent and partly personalized. In identical twins, the study followed T cell clones that responded to the vaccine with precision.

Sequencing input: memory (CD45RO+) T cells sorted from blood. This specimen's cell subset or site label, per the study, means: CD45RO+ enriched T cells. The receptor comes from a woman aged 18 to 35 in good health. The V gene is TRBV12-5 and the J gene is TRBJ2-5; the D segment cannot be called with confidence. Read as DNA, the sequence is TGTGCTAGTGGTTTTTACTCTGGCGATCAGTACCAAGAGACCCAGTACTTC. It is translated as CASGFYSGDQYQETQYF.